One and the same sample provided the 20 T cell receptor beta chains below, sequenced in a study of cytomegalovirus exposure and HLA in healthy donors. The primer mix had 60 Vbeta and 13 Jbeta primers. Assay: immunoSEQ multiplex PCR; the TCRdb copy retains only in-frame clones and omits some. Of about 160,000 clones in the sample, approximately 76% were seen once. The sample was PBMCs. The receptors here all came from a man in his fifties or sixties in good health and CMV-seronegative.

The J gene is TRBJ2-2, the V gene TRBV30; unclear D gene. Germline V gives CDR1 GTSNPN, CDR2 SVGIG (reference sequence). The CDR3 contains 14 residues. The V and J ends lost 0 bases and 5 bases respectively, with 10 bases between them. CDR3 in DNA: TGTGCCTGGAGTGTACAAACGCCGACCGGGGAGCTGTTTTTT. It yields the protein CAWSVQTPTGELFF.

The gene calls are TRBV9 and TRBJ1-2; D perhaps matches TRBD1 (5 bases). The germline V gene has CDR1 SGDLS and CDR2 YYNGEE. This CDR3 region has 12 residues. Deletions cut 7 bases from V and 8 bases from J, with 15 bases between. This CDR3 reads CASRGDYGGYTF. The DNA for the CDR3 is TGTGCCAGCCGCGGGGACTATGGCGGCTACACCTTC.

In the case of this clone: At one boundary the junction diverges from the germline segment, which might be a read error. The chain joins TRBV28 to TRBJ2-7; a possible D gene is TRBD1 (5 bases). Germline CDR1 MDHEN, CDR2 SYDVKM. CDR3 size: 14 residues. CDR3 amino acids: CASSLAGPSHEQYF. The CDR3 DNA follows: TGTGCCAGCAGTTTGGCAGGGCCCTCCCACGAGCAGTACTTC.

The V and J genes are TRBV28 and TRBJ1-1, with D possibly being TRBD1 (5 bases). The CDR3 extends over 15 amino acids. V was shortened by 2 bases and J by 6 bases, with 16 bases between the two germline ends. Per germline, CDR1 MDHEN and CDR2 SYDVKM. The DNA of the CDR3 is TGTGCCAGCAGTTTAGGGCGGTCGGGGGAATCTGAAGCTTTCTTT. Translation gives CASSLGRSGESEAFF. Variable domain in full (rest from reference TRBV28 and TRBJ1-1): DVKVTQSSRYLVKRTGEKVFLECVQDMDHENMFWYRQDPGLGLRLIYFSYDVKMKEKGDIPEGYSVSREKKERFSLILESASTNQTSMYLCASSLGRSGESEAFFGQGTRLTVV.

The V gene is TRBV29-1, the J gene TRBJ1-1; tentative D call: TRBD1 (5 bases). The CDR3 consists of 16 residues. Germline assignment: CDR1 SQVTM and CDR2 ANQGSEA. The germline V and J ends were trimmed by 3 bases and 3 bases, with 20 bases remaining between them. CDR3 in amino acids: CSVDPGGGGVDTEAFF. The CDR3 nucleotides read TGCAGCGTTGACCCCGGGGGAGGAGGGGTGGACACTGAAGCTTTCTTT. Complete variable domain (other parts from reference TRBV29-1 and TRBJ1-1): SAVISQKPSRDICQRGTSLTIQCQVDSQVTMMFWYRQQPGQSLTLIATANQGSEATYESGFVIDKFPISRPNLTFSTLTVSNMSPEDSSIYLCSVDPGGGGVDTEAFFGQGTRLTVV.

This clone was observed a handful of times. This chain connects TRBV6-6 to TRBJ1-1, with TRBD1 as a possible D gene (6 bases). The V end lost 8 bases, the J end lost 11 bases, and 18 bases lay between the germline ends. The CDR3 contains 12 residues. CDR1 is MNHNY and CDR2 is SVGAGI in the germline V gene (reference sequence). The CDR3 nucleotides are TGTGCCAGCTGGGCGGGGGGCGCAGGGGCTTTCTTT. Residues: CASWAGGAGAFF.

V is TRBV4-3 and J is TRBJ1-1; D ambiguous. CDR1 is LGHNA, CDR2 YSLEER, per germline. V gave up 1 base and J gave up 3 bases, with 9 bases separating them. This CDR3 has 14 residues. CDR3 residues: CASSQAQVDTEAFF. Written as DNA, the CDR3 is TGCGCCAGCAGCCAAGCCCAGGTGGACACTGAAGCTTTCTTT.

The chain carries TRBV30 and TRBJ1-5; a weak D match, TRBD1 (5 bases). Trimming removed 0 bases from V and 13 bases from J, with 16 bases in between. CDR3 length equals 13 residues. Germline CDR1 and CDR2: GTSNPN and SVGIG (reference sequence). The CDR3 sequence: CAWSVNPQGPQHF. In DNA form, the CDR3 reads TGTGCCTGGAGTGTCAATCCCCAGGGCCCACAGCATTTT.

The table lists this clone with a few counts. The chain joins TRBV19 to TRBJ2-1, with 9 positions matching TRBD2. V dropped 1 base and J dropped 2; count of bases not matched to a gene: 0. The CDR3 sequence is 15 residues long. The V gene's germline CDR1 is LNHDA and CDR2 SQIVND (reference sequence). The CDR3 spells CASSIVAGAYNEQFF. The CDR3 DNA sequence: TGTGCCAGTAGTATAGTAGCGGGAGCCTACAATGAGCAGTTCTTC.

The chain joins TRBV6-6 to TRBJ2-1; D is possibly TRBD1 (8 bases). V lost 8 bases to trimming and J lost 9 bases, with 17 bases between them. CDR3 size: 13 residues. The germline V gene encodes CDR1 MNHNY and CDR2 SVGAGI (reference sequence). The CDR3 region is CASGWGGTGEQFF. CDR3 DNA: TGTGCCAGCGGGTGGGGAGGGACAGGTGAGCAGTTCTTC.

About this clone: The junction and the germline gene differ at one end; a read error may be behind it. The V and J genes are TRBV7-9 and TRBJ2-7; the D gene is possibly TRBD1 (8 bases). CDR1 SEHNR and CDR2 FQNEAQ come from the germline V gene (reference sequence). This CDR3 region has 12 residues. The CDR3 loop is CSSSGTGYEQYF. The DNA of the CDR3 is TGTTCCAGCAGCGGGACAGGCTACGAGCAGTACTTC.

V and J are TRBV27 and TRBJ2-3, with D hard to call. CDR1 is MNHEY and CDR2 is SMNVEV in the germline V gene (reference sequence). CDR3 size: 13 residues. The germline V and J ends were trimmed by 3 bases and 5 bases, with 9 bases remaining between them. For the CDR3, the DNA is TGTGCCAGCAGTTTCTCCCCCTTAGATACGCAGTATTTT. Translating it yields CASSFSPLDTQYF.

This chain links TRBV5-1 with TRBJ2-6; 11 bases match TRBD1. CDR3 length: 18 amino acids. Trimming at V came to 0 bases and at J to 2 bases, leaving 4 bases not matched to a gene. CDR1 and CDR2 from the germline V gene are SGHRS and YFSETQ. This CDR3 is CASSLDGTGGAGANVLTF. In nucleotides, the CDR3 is TGCGCCAGCAGCTTGGACGGGACAGGGGGGGCTGGGGCCAACGTCCTGACTTTC.

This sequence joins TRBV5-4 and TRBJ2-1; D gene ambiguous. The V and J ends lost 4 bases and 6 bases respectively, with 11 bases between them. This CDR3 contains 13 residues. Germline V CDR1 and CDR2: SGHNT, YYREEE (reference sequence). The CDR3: CASSLPTANEQFF. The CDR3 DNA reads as TGTGCCAGCAGCCTCCCAACTGCCAATGAGCAGTTCTTC.

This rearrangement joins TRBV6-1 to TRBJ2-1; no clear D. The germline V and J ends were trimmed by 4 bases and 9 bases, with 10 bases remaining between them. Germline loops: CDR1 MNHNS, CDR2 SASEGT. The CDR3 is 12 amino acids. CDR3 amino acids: CASSVVRLEQFF. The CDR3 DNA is TGTGCCAGCAGTGTTGTGAGACTTGAGCAGTTCTTC.

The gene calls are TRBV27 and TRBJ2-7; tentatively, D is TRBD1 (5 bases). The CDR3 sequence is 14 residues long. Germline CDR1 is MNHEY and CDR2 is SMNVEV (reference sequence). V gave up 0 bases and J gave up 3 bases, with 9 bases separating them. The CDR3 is CASSLSDSRYEQYF. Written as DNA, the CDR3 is TGTGCCAGCAGTTTATCCGACAGCCGCTACGAGCAGTACTTC.

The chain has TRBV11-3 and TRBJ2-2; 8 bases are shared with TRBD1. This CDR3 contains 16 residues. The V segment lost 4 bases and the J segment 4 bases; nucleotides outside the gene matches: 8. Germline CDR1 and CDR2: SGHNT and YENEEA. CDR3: CASSYARTGLTGELFF. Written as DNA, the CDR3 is TGTGCCAGCAGCTACGCCCGGACAGGGCTCACCGGGGAGCTGTTTTTT.

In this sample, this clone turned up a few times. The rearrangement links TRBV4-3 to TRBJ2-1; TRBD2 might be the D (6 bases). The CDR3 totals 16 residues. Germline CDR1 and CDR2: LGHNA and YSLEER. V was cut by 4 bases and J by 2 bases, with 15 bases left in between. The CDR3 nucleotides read TGCGCCAGCAGCCCTTCCTTAGGAGGGGCCTACAATGAGCAGTTCTTC. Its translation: CASSPSLGGAYNEQFF.

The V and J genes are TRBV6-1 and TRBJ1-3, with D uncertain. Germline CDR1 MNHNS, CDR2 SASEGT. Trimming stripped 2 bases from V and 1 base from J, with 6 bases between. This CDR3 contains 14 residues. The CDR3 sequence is CASSEQLSGNTIYF. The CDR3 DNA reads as TGTGCCAGCAGTGAACAGTTATCTGGAAACACCATATATTTT.

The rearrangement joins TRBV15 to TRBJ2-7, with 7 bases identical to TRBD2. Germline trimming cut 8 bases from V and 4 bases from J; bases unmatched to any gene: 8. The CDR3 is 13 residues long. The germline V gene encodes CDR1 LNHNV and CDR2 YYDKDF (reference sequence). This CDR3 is CATGAGAQYEQYF. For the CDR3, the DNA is TGTGCCACCGGGGCGGGAGCCCAGTACGAGCAGTACTTC.